The TCR beta chain under discussion was sequenced for a study of response to subunit inactivated influenza vaccine. Study results and limitations: The authors put forward the suggestion that each seasonal influenza vaccination may bring in only a limited number of new T cells.

TCRdb fed the RT-PCR reads into MiXCR, producing one record per CDR3 protein. The profile shows around 300,000 distinct CDR3 sequences, roughly 22% of them singletons. Trimming removed 4 bases at V and 4 bases at J, with 11 bases between. CDR1 is SGHNT and CDR2 is YYREEE in the germline V gene (reference sequence). The CDR3 is 13 residues long. This clonotype was observed a handful of times. Antigen unknown. The chain combines TRBV5-4 with TRBJ1-1; TRBD1 might be the D (5 bases). This receptor was obtained from a man aged 45 to 75 who received an inactivated influenza vaccine. Sequenced material: PBMCs from blood, taken about 20 months after vaccination. In DNA form, the CDR3 reads TGTGCCAGCAGCGATGGGGCGGCCACTGAAGCTTTCTTT. Translated, it gives CASSDGAATEAFF.